This T cell receptor (beta chain) appears in the sequencing data of a study of patients and donors after allogeneic stem cell transplantation. With 2 bases removed from V and 6 bases from J, the gap between germline ends came to 10 bases. This CDR3 contains 14 residues. CDR1 and CDR2 (germline): MNHEY, SVGEGT. TCRdb reprocessed the RT-PCR reads with MiXCR, giving one entry per CDR3 protein. The table shows fewer than 250,000 distinct CDR3 sequences, with less than 15% occurring only once. The material sequenced was blood, either unsorted or a sorted T cell fraction (not recorded which). V is TRBV6-2 or TRBV6-3 and J is TRBJ2-2; D not certain. This TCR came from a human donor who was either an allogeneic HSCT recipient or a stem cell or donor lymphocyte infusion donor (not recorded which). It is not recorded whose cells these are; they may come from a transplant donor. The CDR3 nucleotides are TGTGCCAGCAGTTACAGTCCCGGACCCGGGGAGCTGTTTTTT. Residues: CASSYSPGPGELFF.